What follows describes a single TCR beta chain. As yet, its antigen is unknown. The CDR3 extends 3 residues past the end of the read, so its final part is completed from the germline J gene. This CDR3 comprises 14 residues. Per the germline V gene, CDR1 is LNHDA and CDR2 is SQIVND (reference sequence). TCRdb keeps only in-frame clones here, not all; method: immunoSEQ multiplex PCR. The sample has tens of thousands of clones, and its top ten clones hold around 8.4%. These data are taken from a study of T cells in women clearing cervical HPV infection. Study results and caveats: Repertoire richness, not evenness, was significantly elevated in CIN3+ cases versus controls.

MY09/MY11 PCR detected cervical HPV DNA; dot-blot assigned genotypes. Input material: blood buffy coat. This chain joins TRBV19 and TRBJ2-2, with 8 positions matching TRBD2. This sequence originates from a woman aged 18-70 years with a cervical HPV16 infection that either progressed to CIN3+ or cleared (not recorded which). The CDR3 bases that were read are TGTGCCAGTAGCCCGGGGGGGGAGCGGGAAAAG. This translates into CASSPGGEREK. The full CDR3 reads CASSPGGEREKLFF.